The sequence of this TCR beta chain was determined in a study of cytomegalovirus exposure and HLA in healthy donors. Study results and caveats: The study carried out a later analysis of TCR beta sequences. It associated 16,951 of them with specific HLA alleles at a false discovery rate of 0.05. An analysis was carried out later, and it reportedly showed fewer N-insertions in an Asian-associated ancestry cluster than the 666-donor mean. Common viral pathogens were later found to be apparently linked to several of the most significant clusters.

PCR employed 60 Vbeta and 13 Jbeta primers. The authors' processing: Later reanalysis found 70 million to 95 million unique TCR beta chains, around 9.9 million of them shared. Method: immunoSEQ multiplex PCR; TCRdb's copy keeps in-frame clones and lacks some. D and trimming were read from the DNA, whereas the V and J calls and clone size are those reported in that table. The repertoire holds roughly 200,000 clones, 75% to 90% seen once, with 1.1% in the top ten. Trimming removed 6 bases from V and 0 bases from J; junction bases left unmatched: 10. The CDR3 is made up of 16 amino acids. The germline gives CDR1 SEHNR, CDR2 FQNEAQ (reference sequence). Comments on this clone: Its matching antigen is unknown.

This rearrangement joins TRBV7-9 to TRBJ2-7; 8 bases line up with TRBD2. The sample consisted of PBMCs. The clonotype originates from a boy younger than 10 in good health and CMV-seronegative. CDR3 region: CASRPRLALNSYEQYF. The CDR3 coding sequence is TGTGCCAGCAGGCCCCGACTAGCGCTTAACTCCTACGAGCAGTACTTC.